Listed here are 16 T cell receptor beta chains from one sample, sequenced in a study of cytomegalovirus exposure and HLA in healthy donors. The PCR had 60 Vbeta and 13 Jbeta primers. Clones were read by immunoSEQ multiplex PCR, and TCRdb kept only the in-frame ones, dropping some. The data hold about 88,000 clones, with just under 90% observed a single time. Sequencing was carried out using PBMCs. Receptor source: a man between 18 and 35 years old in good health and CMV-seronegative.

V and J are TRBV28 and TRBJ2-5; TRBD2 aligns across 9 bases. The germline gives CDR1 MDHEN, CDR2 SYDVKM. The V segment lost 5 bases and the J segment 4 bases; nucleotides outside the gene matches: 20. This CDR3 is 19 amino acids long. CDR3: CASSRSASGKSIRGETQYF. Written as DNA, the CDR3 is TGTGCCAGCAGTAGATCGGCTAGCGGGAAATCCATCCGGGGAGAGACCCAGTACTTC.

The chain recombines TRBV28 with TRBJ2-3, with no clear D. Trimming took off 7 bases at V and 0 bases at J, with 5 bases between the two ends. The CDR3 is 12 residues long. Germline-derived CDR1 and CDR2 are MDHEN and SYDVKM. The CDR3 spells CASTSSTDTQYF. The CDR3 DNA sequence: TGTGCCAGCACCTCTAGCACAGATACGCAGTATTTT.

V usage is TRBV2 and J usage is TRBJ2-1, with TRBD2 matching over 8 bases. Trimming at V came to 7 bases and at J to 0 bases, leaving 5 bases not matched to a gene. This CDR3 has 15 amino acids. Germline V gives CDR1 SNHLY, CDR2 FYNNEI. The DNA for the CDR3 is TGTGCCAGCACTTCCGGGACTAGCTCCTACAATGAGCAGTTCTTC. It encodes CASTSGTSSYNEQFF. Using reference TRBV2 and TRBJ2-1 for the parts outside the CDR3, the full variable domain is EPEVTQTPSHQVTQMGQEVILRCVPISNHLYFYWYRQILGQKVEFLVSFYNNEISEKSEIFDDQFSVERPDGSNFTLKIRSTKLEDSAMYFCASTSGTSSYNEQFFGPGTRLTVL.

A single count supports this clone. This sequence joins TRBV7-9 and TRBJ2-7; D may be TRBD2 (6 bases). V was pared by 1 base and J by 4 bases, with 20 bases between. Germline-derived CDR1 and CDR2 are SEHNR and FQNEAQ (reference sequence). This CDR3 spans 17 amino acids. The CDR3, as DNA: TGTGCCAGCAGCTTAGGGGGCGGGGAGTCCTCTATTTACGAGCAGTACTTC. This translates into CASSLGGGESSIYEQYF. Drawing the rest from reference TRBV7-9 and TRBJ2-7, the complete variable domain is DTGVSQNPRHKITKRGQNVTFRCDPISEHNRLYWYRQTLGQGPEFLTYFQNEAQLEKSRLLSDRFSAERPKGSFSTLEIQRTEQGDSAMYLCASSLGGGESSIYEQYFGPGTRLTVT.

V gene TRBV20-1 combines with J gene TRBJ2-3; TRBD2 matches 8 bases. The CDR3 consists of 11 residues. V lost 5 bases to trimming and J lost 10 bases; unmatched junction nucleotides: 5. CDR1 is DFQATT and CDR2 is SNEGSKA in the germline V gene (reference sequence). CDR3: CSAASGGPQYF. The CDR3 DNA follows: TGCAGTGCTGCATCGGGGGGGCCGCAGTATTTT.

The rearrangement uses TRBV2 and TRBJ2-1; the match to TRBD1 covers 9 bases. The germline V gene has CDR1 SNHLY and CDR2 FYNNEI. Unmatched junction bases numbered 2, after V lost 5 bases and J lost 0 bases. This CDR3 is built from 15 residues. CDR3 nucleotides: TGTGCCAGCAGTCGGGACAGGGCCTCCTACAATGAGCAGTTCTTC. Translated, it gives CASSRDRASYNEQFF.

This chain joins TRBV6-5 and TRBJ2-1; D remains ambiguous. Germline V gives CDR1 MNHEY, CDR2 SVGAGI. CDR3 length equals 13 residues. V gave up 3 bases and J gave up 3 bases, with 6 bases separating them. The CDR3 reads CASSYESYNEQFF. The CDR3 bases are TGTGCCAGCAGTTATGAGAGCTACAATGAGCAGTTCTTC.

V usage is TRBV9 and J usage is TRBJ2-2, with 9 bases aligning to TRBD2. This CDR3 region has 16 residues. Germline V gene lookup returns CDR1 SGDLS and CDR2 YYNGEE. J gave up 6 bases and V 1 base, and 7 bases lay outside the gene matches. CDR3 sequence reads: CASSVLAGGPPGELFF. DNA of the CDR3: TGTGCCAGCAGCGTATTGGCGGGAGGGCCCCCCGGGGAGCTGTTTTTT.

This chain links TRBV10-3 with TRBJ2-1, with 7 positions matching TRBD2. Germline V lookup: CDR1 ENHRY, CDR2 SYGVKD. The CDR3 loop spans 14 amino acids. V lost 8 bases, J lost 1 base, and 5 bases stayed unmatched. CDR3 sequence reads: CAIGAGASYNEQFF. DNA of the CDR3: TGTGCCATCGGGGCGGGAGCGTCCTACAATGAGCAGTTCTTC.

The CDR3 coding sequence is TGTGCCAGCAGTCTAGGACTAGCGGGAGATTTTGTTGAGCAGTTCTTC. This sequence encodes CASSLGLAGDFVEQFF. This chain joins TRBV28 and TRBJ2-1, with TRBD2 matching over 13 bases. V gave up 5 bases and J gave up 9 bases; unmatched junction bases: 10. CDR3 size: 16 residues. Germline CDR1 reads MDHEN; CDR2 reads SYDVKM.

The chain couples TRBV7-8 to TRBJ2-7, with 7 bases fitting TRBD1. This CDR3 comprises 17 residues. The germline CDR1 and CDR2 sequences are SGHVS and FQNEAQ. V was pared by 4 bases and J by 3 bases, with 15 bases of the junction left unmatched. The CDR3 here is CASSYTKNRDSYYEQYF. The DNA of the CDR3 is TGTGCCAGCAGCTATACTAAAAACCGGGACAGCTACTACGAGCAGTACTTC.

This clone came up once. The chain links TRBV28 to TRBJ1-2; 10 positions match TRBD1. In germline, CDR1 is MDHEN, CDR2 SYDVKM. Losses at the gene ends were 5 bases for V and 6 bases for J; bases not matched to a gene: 9. The CDR3 consists of 15 residues. The CDR3 protein is CASSPTRDRGDGYTF. DNA for the CDR3: TGTGCCAGCAGTCCCACCCGGGACAGGGGAGATGGCTACACCTTC.

This clone was seen a single time. The V gene is TRBV6-5, the J gene TRBJ2-7, with D perhaps matching TRBD2 (5 bases). The germline V gene encodes CDR1 MNHEY and CDR2 SVGAGI. The CDR3 extends over 13 amino acids. The V end was cut by 4 bases, the J end by 1 base, with 8 bases between. The CDR3: CASSFGGSYEQYF. In nucleotides, the CDR3 is TGTGCCAGCAGTTTCGGCGGGTCCTACGAGCAGTACTTC.

The rearrangement joins TRBV4-2 to TRBJ2-1, with D maybe TRBD1 (7 bases). CDR1 LGHNA and CDR2 YNFKEQ come from the germline V gene. Trimming cost V 6 bases and J 3 bases, with 21 bases left between them. The CDR3 is made up of 17 amino acids. The CDR3 loop reads CASRANRGGGIYNEQFF. CDR3 nucleotide sequence: TGTGCCAGCAGAGCAAACAGGGGAGGCGGGATCTACAATGAGCAGTTCTTC.

This clone occurred once. The CDR3 coding sequence is TGCGCCACCACCTCACTAGCGGGAGGGCCTGGCGGGGAGCTGTTTTTT. Translated: CATTSLAGGPGGELFF. V gene TRBV4-1 combines with J gene TRBJ2-2, with TRBD2 matching 13 bases. V was pared by 10 bases and J by 7 bases, with 12 bases of the junction left unmatched. The germline gives CDR1 MGHRA, CDR2 YSYEKL. This CDR3 comprises 16 residues.

This clone was recorded only once. This chain joins TRBV28 and TRBJ2-7; possible D gene TRBD2, 5 bases. Germline CDR1 reads MDHEN; CDR2 reads SYDVKM. The V end was cut by 6 bases, the J end by 7 bases, with 19 bases between. This CDR3 comprises 14 residues. The CDR3 nucleotides read TGTGCCAGCAGCCGACCGGGAATCTCACGGGAGCAGTACTTC. Translated, it gives CASSRPGISREQYF.